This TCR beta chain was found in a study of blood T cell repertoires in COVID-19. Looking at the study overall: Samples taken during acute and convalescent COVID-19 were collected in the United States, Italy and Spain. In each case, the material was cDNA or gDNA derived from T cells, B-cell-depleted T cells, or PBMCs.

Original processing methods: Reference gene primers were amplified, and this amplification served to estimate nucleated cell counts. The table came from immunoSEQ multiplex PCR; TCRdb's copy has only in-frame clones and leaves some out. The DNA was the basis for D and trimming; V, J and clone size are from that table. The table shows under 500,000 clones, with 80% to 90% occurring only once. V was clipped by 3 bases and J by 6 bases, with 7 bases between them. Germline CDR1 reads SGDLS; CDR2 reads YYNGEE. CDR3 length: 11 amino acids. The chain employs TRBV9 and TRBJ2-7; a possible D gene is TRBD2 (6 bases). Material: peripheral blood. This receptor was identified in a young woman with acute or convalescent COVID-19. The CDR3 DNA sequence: TGTGCCAGCAGCGCCGGGGGCGAGCAGTACTTC. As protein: CASSAGGEQYF.